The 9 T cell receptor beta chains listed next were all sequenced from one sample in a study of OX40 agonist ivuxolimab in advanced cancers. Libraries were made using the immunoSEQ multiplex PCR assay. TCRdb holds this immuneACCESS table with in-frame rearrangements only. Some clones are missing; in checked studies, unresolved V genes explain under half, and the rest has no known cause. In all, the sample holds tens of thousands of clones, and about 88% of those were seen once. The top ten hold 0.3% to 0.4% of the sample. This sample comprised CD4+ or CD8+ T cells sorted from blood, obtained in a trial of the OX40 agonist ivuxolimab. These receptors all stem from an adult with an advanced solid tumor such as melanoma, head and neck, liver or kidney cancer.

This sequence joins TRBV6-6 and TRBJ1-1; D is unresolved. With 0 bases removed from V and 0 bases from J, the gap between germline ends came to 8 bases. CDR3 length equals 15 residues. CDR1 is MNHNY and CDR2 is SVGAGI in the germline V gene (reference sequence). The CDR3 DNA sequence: TGTGCCAGCAGTTACTCGTTAGGCATGAACACTGAAGCTTTCTTT. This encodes CASSYSLGMNTEAFF.

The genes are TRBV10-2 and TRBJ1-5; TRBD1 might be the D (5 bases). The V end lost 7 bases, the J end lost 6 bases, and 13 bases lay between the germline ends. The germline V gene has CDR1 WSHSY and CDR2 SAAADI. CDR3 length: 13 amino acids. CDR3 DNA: TGCGCCAGCACTACTCAGGGTGGTCAGCCCCAGCATTTT. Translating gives CASTTQGGQPQHF.

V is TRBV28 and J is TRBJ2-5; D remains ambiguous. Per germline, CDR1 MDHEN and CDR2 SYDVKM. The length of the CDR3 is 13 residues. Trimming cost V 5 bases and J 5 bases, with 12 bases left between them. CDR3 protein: CASSPGSRETQYF. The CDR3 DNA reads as TGTGCCAGCAGTCCCGGGTCCCGGGAGACCCAGTACTTC.

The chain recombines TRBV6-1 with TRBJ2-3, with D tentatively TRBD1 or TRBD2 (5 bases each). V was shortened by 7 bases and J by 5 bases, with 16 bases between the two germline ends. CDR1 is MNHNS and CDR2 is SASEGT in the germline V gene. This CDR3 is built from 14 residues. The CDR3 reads CASKKGTYEDTQYF. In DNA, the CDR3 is TGTGCCAGCAAGAAAGGGACCTATGAAGATACGCAGTATTTT.

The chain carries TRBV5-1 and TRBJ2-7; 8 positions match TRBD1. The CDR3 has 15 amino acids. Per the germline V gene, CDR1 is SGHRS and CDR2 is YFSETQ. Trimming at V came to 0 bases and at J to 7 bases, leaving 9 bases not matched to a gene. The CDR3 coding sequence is TGCGCCAGCAGCTTGGCCTTGACAGGGGAGGATGAGCAGTACTTC. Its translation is CASSLALTGEDEQYF.

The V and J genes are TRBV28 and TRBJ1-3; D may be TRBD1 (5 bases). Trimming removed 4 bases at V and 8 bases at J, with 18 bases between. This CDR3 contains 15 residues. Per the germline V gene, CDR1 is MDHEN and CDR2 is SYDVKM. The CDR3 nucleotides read TGTGCCAGCAGTTCTCAGATGGGGGTACGGTACACCATATATTTT. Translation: CASSSQMGVRYTIYF. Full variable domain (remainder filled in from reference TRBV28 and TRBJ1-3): DVKVTQSSRYLVKRTGEKVFLECVQDMDHENMFWYRQDPGLGLRLIYFSYDVKMKEKGDIPEGYSVSREKKERFSLILESASTNQTSMYLCASSSQMGVRYTIYFGEGSWLTVV.

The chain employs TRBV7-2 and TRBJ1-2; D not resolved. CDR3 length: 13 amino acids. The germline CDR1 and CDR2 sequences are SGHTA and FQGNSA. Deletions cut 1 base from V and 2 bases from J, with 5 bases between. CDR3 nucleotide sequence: TGTGCCAGCAGCTTAGGAGGGAACTATGGCTACACCTTC. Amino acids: CASSLGGNYGYTF.

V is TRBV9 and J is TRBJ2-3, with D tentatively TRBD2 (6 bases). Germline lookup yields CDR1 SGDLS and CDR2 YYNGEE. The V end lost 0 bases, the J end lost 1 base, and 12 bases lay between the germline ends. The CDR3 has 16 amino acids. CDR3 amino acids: CASSVVSGVGTDTQYF. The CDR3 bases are TGTGCCAGCAGCGTAGTTTCGGGGGTAGGCACAGATACGCAGTATTTT. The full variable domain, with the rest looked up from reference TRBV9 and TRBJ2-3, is DSGVTQTPKHLITATGQRVTLRCSPRSGDLSVYWYQQSLDQGLQFLIQYYNGEERAKGNILERFSAQQFPDLHSELNLSSLELGDSALYFCASSVVSGVGTDTQYFGPGTRLTVL.

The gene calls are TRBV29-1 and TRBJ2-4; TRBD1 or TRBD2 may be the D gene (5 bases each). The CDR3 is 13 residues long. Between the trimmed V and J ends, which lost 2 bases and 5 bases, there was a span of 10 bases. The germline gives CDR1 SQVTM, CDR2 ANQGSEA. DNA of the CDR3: TGCAGCGTTGAACCTCCGGGACAAAACATTCAGTACTTC. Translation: CSVEPPGQNIQYF.